Below are 10 T cell receptor beta chains sequenced from a single sample in a study of cytomegalovirus exposure and HLA in healthy donors. The PCR was carried out with 60 Vbeta primers and 13 Jbeta primers. Sequencing used immunoSEQ multiplex PCR; TCRdb keeps in-frame clones, though not all of them. The table includes some 150,000 clones, roughly 80% detected once. The material sequenced was PBMCs. These receptors were collected from a man between 18 and 35 years old in good health and CMV-seropositive.

This chain links TRBV25-1 with TRBJ2-5, with 8 bases that match TRBD2. The germline gives CDR1 MGHDK, CDR2 SYGVNS. The CDR3 is 14 amino acids. V lost 9 bases, J lost 5 bases, and 11 bases stayed unmatched. The CDR3 here is CARPASGSSETQYF. The CDR3 DNA reads as TGTGCCAGACCTGCCAGCGGGAGCTCGGAGACCCAGTACTTC.

The rearrangement joins TRBV5-1 to TRBJ2-1, with 7 nucleotides matching TRBD2. Germline loops: CDR1 SGHRS, CDR2 YFSETQ. This CDR3 contains 16 residues. V lost 4 bases, J lost 1 base, and 8 bases stayed unmatched. The CDR3 is CASSAGGGKSYNEQFF. DNA for the CDR3: TGCGCCAGCAGCGCGGGCGGGGGTAAGTCCTACAATGAGCAGTTCTTC.

This chain connects TRBV11-2 to TRBJ2-7; D perhaps matches TRBD2 (6 bases). Germline V gives CDR1 SGHAT, CDR2 FQNNGV. This CDR3 is 13 amino acids long. The V and J ends lost 4 bases and 9 bases respectively, with 16 bases between them. CDR3 in amino acids: CASSSGWRGVQYF. CDR3 bases: TGTGCCAGCAGCTCGGGGTGGAGGGGAGTGCAGTACTTC.

The J gene is TRBJ1-3, the V gene TRBV7-3; D is possibly TRBD1 (5 bases). This CDR3 is built from 15 residues. The V and J ends lost 2 bases and 2 bases respectively, with 10 bases between them. Per germline, CDR1 SGHTA and CDR2 FQGTGA. The CDR3 DNA sequence: TGTGCCAGCAGCTTAGGGGGGAACCCTGGAAACACCATATATTTT. It encodes CASSLGGNPGNTIYF. Complete variable domain (other parts from reference TRBV7-3 and TRBJ1-3): GAGVSQTPSNKVTEKGKYVELRCDPISGHTALYWYRQSLGQGPEFLIYFQGTGAADDSGLPNDRFFAVRPEGSVSTLKIQRTERGDSAVYLCASSLGGNPGNTIYFGEGSWLTVV.

This clone has a single count. The J gene is TRBJ2-2, the V gene TRBV11-3; D is unresolved. Germline loops: CDR1 SGHNT, CDR2 YENEEA. V was clipped by 5 bases and J by 0 bases, with 7 bases between them. The CDR3 is 14 residues long. The CDR3: CASSPLPNTGELFF. The CDR3 nucleotides are TGTGCCAGCAGCCCACTACCGAACACCGGGGAGCTGTTTTTT.

The rearrangement joins TRBV7-9 to TRBJ1-2; D call uncertain. Germline lookup yields CDR1 SEHNR and CDR2 FQNEAQ (reference sequence). The CDR3 totals 12 residues. V lost 8 bases, J lost 2 bases, and 9 bases lay in between. This CDR3 is CASSAGNYGYTF. CDR3 bases: TGTGCCAGCTCAGCGGGAAACTATGGCTACACCTTC.

The V call is TRBV5-6, the J call TRBJ1-2, with no clear D. V was pared by 3 bases and J by 8 bases, with 11 bases between. Germline values: CDR1 SGHDT, CDR2 YYEEEE. CDR3 size: 12 residues. The CDR3 region has the DNA TGTGCCAGCAGCTCTTCGATGGAGGGCTACACCTTC. Its translation: CASSSSMEGYTF.

About this clone itself: One end of the junction varies from germline; a read error may be responsible. V is TRBV7-9 and J is TRBJ2-7; a weak D match, TRBD2 (7 bases). Germline V CDR1 and CDR2: SEHNR, FQNEAQ (reference sequence). The CDR3 has 11 amino acids. The CDR3 is CSSTRGQEQYF. In DNA, the CDR3 is TGTTCCAGCACGCGGGGGCAGGAGCAGTACTTC.

The rearrangement links TRBV25-1 to TRBJ1-1, with 9 bases that match TRBD1. The CDR3 spans 14 residues. Unmatched junction bases numbered 3, after V lost 6 bases and J lost 1 base. Germline CDR1 is MGHDK and CDR2 is SYGVNS. CDR3 coding DNA: TGTGCCAGCAGCCGGGACAGGGAGAACACTGAAGCTTTCTTT. As protein: CASSRDRENTEAFF. The variable domain in full, completed from reference TRBV25-1 and TRBJ1-1, reads EADIYQTPRYLVIGTGKKITLECSQTMGHDKMYWYQQDPGMELHLIHYSYGVNSTEKGDLSSESTVSRIRTEHFPLTLESARPSHTSQYLCASSRDRENTEAFFGQGTRLTVV.

The chain employs TRBV5-1 and TRBJ1-1, with TRBD1 as a possible D gene (5 bases). V lost 4 bases, J lost 11 bases, and 21 bases lay in between. Germline CDR1 and CDR2: SGHRS and YFSETQ. The CDR3 covers 14 residues. The CDR3 nucleotides are TGCGCCAGCAGCCAACCGGAGGGGCAGATCGATGCTTTCTTT. Protein product: CASSQPEGQIDAFF.